Below, 6 T cell receptor beta chains from the same sample are listed, as sequenced in a study of T-cell reconstitution after alpha-beta-depleted transplantation in children. For TCRbeta, the library was prepared with unique molecular identifiers. Via MiXCR, TCRdb re-called the PCR reads, giving one row per CDR3 protein. The sample carries approximately 590,000 distinct CDR3 sequences, over 9.5% recorded once. The sample consisted of PBMCs from the stem cell graft donor, taken from the stem cell graft. These receptors were collected from a human donor who donated a stem cell graft to a child with acute myeloid leukemia.

This chain links TRBV5-1 with TRBJ2-4; D not resolved. The CDR3 sequence is 14 residues long. V lost 6 bases to trimming and J lost 0 bases, with 10 bases between them. The germline CDR1 and CDR2 sequences are SGHRS and YFSETQ. This CDR3 reads CASTEDLAKNIQYF. In DNA form, the CDR3 reads TGCGCCAGCACCGAGGATCTAGCCAAAAACATTCAGTACTTC.

The chain links TRBV29-1 to TRBJ2-1; D gene uncertain. V lost 7 bases, J lost 5 bases, and 12 bases lay in between. CDR3 length equals 12 residues. Germline CDR1 is SQVTM and CDR2 is ANQGSEA. The CDR3, as DNA: TGCAGCGGCGTCGATGCTCACAATGAGCAGTTCTTC. This codes for CSGVDAHNEQFF.

This clonotype was recorded many times. The chain carries TRBV29-1 and TRBJ2-7; D is perhaps TRBD1 (6 bases). Trimming shortened V by 5 bases and J by 4 bases, and 18 bases separated the two germline ends. The germline V gene encodes CDR1 SQVTM and CDR2 ANQGSEA. The CDR3 runs 14 residues. CDR3 in amino acids: CSVTGTPLGYEQYF. CDR3 nucleotides: TGCAGCGTTACCGGGACACCTCTGGGATACGAGCAGTACTTC.

This clonotype turned up a few times. The chain recombines TRBV6-1 with TRBJ1-1; 7 nucleotides line up with TRBD1. J lost 11 bases, V lost 1 base, and 10 bases had no gene match. The length of the CDR3 is 14 residues. CDR1 and CDR2 (germline): MNHNS, SASEGT. This CDR3 is CASSEERQGVKAFF. CDR3 DNA sequence: TGTGCCAGCAGTGAAGAGCGGCAGGGGGTGAAGGCTTTCTTT.

Ten or more counts support this clonotype. The chain has TRBV10-3 and TRBJ1-4, with TRBD1 matching over 7 bases. Germline V CDR1 and CDR2: ENHRY, SYGVKD. CDR3 length: 15 residues. V trimming: 3 bases; J trimming: 5 bases; junction bases outside the gene matches: 6. CDR3 coding DNA: TGTGCCATCAGTGAAGGGGGCCAGGGGAATGAAAAACTGTTTTTT. Amino acids: CAISEGGQGNEKLFF.

This chain connects TRBV28 to TRBJ1-1, with D unclear. CDR3 length: 13 residues. Trimming cost V 8 bases and J 4 bases, with 14 bases left between them. CDR1 is MDHEN, CDR2 SYDVKM, per germline. The CDR3, as DNA: TGTGCCAGCCGAATACCCGTGGGCACTGAAGCTTTCTTT. Encoded protein: CASRIPVGTEAFF.